This T cell receptor beta chain emerged from a study of identical twins. TCRdb used MiXCR to reprocess the 5' RACE reads, holding one entry per CDR3 protein. This table holds 300,000 to 400,000 distinct CDR3 sequences, 10% to 15% found once. On this clonotype itself: Its antigen remains unidentified.

Notes on the study in general: Researchers reported excess low generation probability among twin-shared out-of-frame alpha sequences. Zero-insertion analyses could be partly confounded by invariant MAIT and iNKT cells.

The V gene end was trimmed by 0 bases and the J gene end by 5 bases; junction bases not matched to a gene: 7. The CDR3 runs to 18 residues. Germline V gene lookup returns CDR1 LGHDT and CDR2 YNNKEL (reference sequence). This same sample was also part of a study on yellow fever vaccine responses in identical twins.

The sample was CD8+ T cells sorted from blood. This sequence originates from a young woman in good health. The chain joins TRBV3-1 to TRBJ2-3; TRBD2 matches 14 bases. The CDR3 loop is CASSQEGLAGDQGDTQYF. The CDR3 bases are TGTGCCAGCAGCCAAGAGGGACTAGCGGGGGACCAGGGAGATACGCAGTATTTT.